This T cell receptor (beta chain) came from a study of blood T cell repertoires in COVID-19. Study background: Specimens from acute and convalescent COVID-19 originated in the United States, Italy and Spain. From T cells, B-cell-depleted T cells, or PBMCs came the material, which was cDNA or gDNA.

Methods used by the authors: From reference gene primer amplification, estimates of nucleated cell counts were derived. Assay used: immunoSEQ multiplex PCR; TCRdb lists only in-frame clones, some missing. V and J calls and clone size are those listed in that table; D and trimming were worked out from the DNA. This table holds 120,000 or so clones, about 88% found once. The CDR3 loop spans 13 amino acids. The germline V gene encodes CDR1 MDHEN and CDR2 SYDVKM. V shed 2 bases, J shed 8 bases, and the junction held 5 bases outside the gene matches. The chain has TRBV28 and TRBJ1-2, with 7 bases that match TRBD1. Sequencing was done on a sample of peripheral blood. This clonotype originated in a human donor in a cohort sampled during active COVID-19. The CDR3 spells CASSLGGQSGYTF. As DNA, the CDR3 is TGTGCCAGCAGTTTAGGGGGACAGTCGGGCTACACCTTC.